This TCR beta chain is from a study of shared clonotypes between healthy human individuals. Only in-frame clones appear in the TCRdb table, and some are missing; sequencing was by immunoSEQ multiplex PCR. The sample has fewer than 2.5 million clones, 80% to 95% seen once; the top ten hold around 0.37%. Sequenced: naive CD4+ T cells from PBMCs. Sample subset: CD45RA+ positively selected. The clonotype was recovered from a young man in good health. Some clones in this sample may be carry-over from other donors' samples.

CDR3 protein: CASSPSGGQGYGYTF. The CDR3 coding sequence is TGTGCCAGCAGCCCAAGCGGGGGACAGGGGTATGGCTACACCTTC. The chain carries TRBV7-2 and TRBJ1-2, with TRBD1 matching 10 bases. Unmatched junction bases numbered 8, after V lost 5 bases and J lost 5 bases. The CDR3 extends over 15 amino acids. Germline assignment: CDR1 SGHTA and CDR2 FQGNSA.